This T cell receptor (beta chain) was recovered during a study of shared clonotypes between healthy human individuals. Germline V gives CDR1 MDHEN, CDR2 SYDVKM. Trimming took 6 bases from V and 4 from J; bases not matched to a gene: 11. The CDR3 contains 15 residues. Sequencing used immunoSEQ multiplex PCR; TCRdb keeps in-frame clones, though not all of them. The data hold a few million clones, with 90% to 97% observed a single time. The specimen sequenced was naive CD4+ T cells sorted from blood. The subset is: CD45RA+ positively selected. This chain joins TRBV28 and TRBJ1-2, with 7 bases that match TRBD1. This receptor was obtained from a man in his late teens or twenties in good health. The chain's CDR3 is CASRQPSGQSYGYTF. CDR3 bases: TGTGCCAGCAGGCAACCATCGGGACAGAGCTATGGCTACACCTTC.